This TCR beta chain derives from a study of tumor and adjacent non-tumor tissue in lung cancer. Study details: The patients, roughly 10 men and about five women, were roughly 30 to 85 with stage I to III disease. Some 3.9 million productive TCRbeta reads were obtained per sample on average. General study results and limits: In normal lung, the top 100 clones were significantly more dominant than in tumor.

Germline V gene lookup returns CDR1 DFQATT and CDR2 SNEGSKA (reference sequence). J gave up 3 bases and V 1 base, and 8 bases lay outside the gene matches. The CDR3 runs to 15 residues. RNA was extracted from bulk tissue without any cell sorting. This clonotype was observed at least ten times. Its antigen is unknown. Three rounds of nested PCR, following a modified ARM-PCR protocol, produced the TCRbeta library. TCRdb reanalysed the multiplex PCR reads using MiXCR and keeps one entry per CDR3 protein. The sample lists about 110,000 distinct CDR3 sequences; approximately 82% were seen once. This TCR came from a woman aged 60 to 75 with non-small cell lung cancer. The V and J genes are TRBV20-1 and TRBJ1-2, with TRBD1 identical over 7 bases. Sequencing used lung tumor tissue. CDR3 region: CSARGSTGEYYGYTF. The CDR3, as DNA: TGCAGTGCTAGAGGCTCTACAGGGGAGTACTATGGCTACACCTTC.